A single sample is the source of the 27 T cell receptor beta chains below, sequenced in a study of T cell repertoires in cytomegalovirus infection. Via MiXCR, TCRdb re-called the reads, giving one row per CDR3 protein. The data contain approximately 100,000 distinct CDR3 sequences, less than 30% of them singletons. These receptors lack a known antigen. Sample: CD8+ T cells from cultured PBMCs, taken from culture after CMV antigen stimulation. The receptors here all came from a human donor in good health (CMV status not recorded). Some clones in this sample may be carry-over from other donors' samples.

The rearrangement joins TRBV7-9 to TRBJ1-2; D is ambiguous. The CDR3 is 12 residues long. V was shortened by 4 bases and J by 8 bases, with 11 bases between the two germline ends. CDR1 and CDR2 from the germline V gene are SEHNR and FQNEAQ (reference sequence). CDR3 residues: CASSSRVEGYTF. The CDR3 DNA is TGTGCCAGCAGCTCTCGGGTAGAGGGCTACACCTTC. Variable domain in full (rest from reference TRBV7-9 and TRBJ1-2): DTGVSQNPRHKITKRGQNVTFRCDPISEHNRLYWYRQTLGQGPEFLTYFQNEAQLEKSRLLSDRFSAERPKGSFSTLEIQRTEQGDSAMYLCASSSRVEGYTFGSGTRLTVV.

This clonotype was seen repeatedly, ten times or more. The chain has TRBV19 and TRBJ1-1; D perhaps matches TRBD1 (6 bases). The CDR3 sequence is 12 residues long. Trimming took off 8 bases at V and 0 bases at J, with 7 bases between the two ends. Germline V gene data show CDR1 as LNHDA and CDR2 as SQIVND (reference sequence). The CDR3: CASGQLNTEAFF. CDR3 nucleotides: TGTGCCAGTGGACAGTTGAACACTGAAGCTTTCTTT. Based on the CDR3 plus reference TRBV19 and TRBJ1-1, the full variable domain is DGGITQSPKYLFRKEGQNVTLSCEQNLNHDAMYWYRQDPGQGLRLIYYSQIVNDFQKGDIAEGYSVSREKKESFPLTVTSAQKNPTAFYLCASGQLNTEAFFGQGTRLTVV.

This clonotype has a handful of counts. The chain couples TRBV2 to TRBJ2-3; TRBD1 or TRBD2 may be the D gene (5 bases each). The CDR3 is 14 amino acids. Deletions cut 7 bases from V and 6 bases from J, with 17 bases between. CDR1 and CDR2 from the germline V gene are SNHLY and FYNNEI. The CDR3 sequence is CASTRQGEWDTQYF. The CDR3 coding sequence is TGTGCCAGCACCAGGCAGGGAGAGTGGGATACGCAGTATTTT.

This clonotype has only a few counts. CDR3 loop: CAWRSQGQGYRNTIYF. The CDR3 DNA sequence: TGTGCCTGGAGATCCCAAGGACAGGGATATCGAAACACCATATATTTT. This chain uses TRBV30 with TRBJ1-3, with 8 bases that match TRBD1. CDR1 and CDR2 (germline): GTSNPN, SVGIG (reference sequence). Trimming cost V 3 bases and J 5 bases; bases outside gene matches: 12. This CDR3 has 16 amino acids.

The chain uses TRBV5-1 and TRBJ2-1; the match to TRBD2 covers 7 bases. This CDR3 spans 15 amino acids. CDR1 and CDR2 from the germline V gene are SGHRS and YFSETQ. Trimming at V came to 1 base and at J to 2 bases, leaving 3 bases not matched to a gene. CDR3 nucleotide sequence: TGCGCCAGCAGCTTGTTAGCGGGTACCTACAATGAGCAGTTCTTC. Translation gives CASSLLAGTYNEQFF.

This chain joins TRBV5-6 and TRBJ1-3; D not resolved. This CDR3 is 17 amino acids long. The V end was cut by 0 bases, the J end by 4 bases, with 17 bases between. Per germline, CDR1 SGHDT and CDR2 YYEEEE. This chain's CDR3 is CASSLVEWTSGGNTIYF. The CDR3 region has the DNA TGTGCCAGCAGCTTGGTGGAGTGGACCAGCGGAGGAAACACCATATATTTT. Combining the CDR3 with reference TRBV5-6 and TRBJ1-3 gives the whole variable domain DAGVTQSPTHLIKTRGQQVTLRCSPKSGHDTVSWYQQALGQGPQFIFQYYEEEERQRGNFPDRFSGHQFPNYSSELNVNALLLGDSALYLCASSLVEWTSGGNTIYFGEGSWLTVV.

This clonotype was observed a few times. The gene calls are TRBV2 and TRBJ1-1, with no clear D. The germline V and J ends were trimmed by 5 bases and 5 bases, with 6 bases remaining between them. Germline loops: CDR1 SNHLY, CDR2 FYNNEI. The CDR3 is 11 residues long. The CDR3 DNA sequence: TGTGCCAGCAGTCCTGATACTGAAGCTTTCTTT. Translated: CASSPDTEAFF.

This clonotype was seen at least ten times. The chain links TRBV27 to TRBJ2-3; 11 nucleotides match TRBD2. The CDR3 contains 16 residues. Trimming removed 4 bases from V and 5 bases from J; junction bases left unmatched: 8. Germline CDR1 reads MNHEY; CDR2 reads SMNVEV (reference sequence). DNA of the CDR3: TGTGCCAGCAGTTCCCTAGCGGGGGGCCGGGAAGATACGCAGTATTTT. Translation gives CASSSLAGGREDTQYF.

This clonotype was found a few times. The chain uses TRBV4-1 and TRBJ2-5; maybe TRBD1 (5 bases). There are 14 residues in the CDR3. The V end was cut by 1 base, the J end by 3 bases, with 9 bases between. CDR1 is MGHRA and CDR2 is YSYEKL in the germline V gene. This CDR3 is CASSQVGVEETQYF. DNA of the CDR3: TGCGCCAGCAGCCAAGTAGGGGTCGAAGAGACCCAGTACTTC.

V is TRBV5-1 and J is TRBJ2-2, with D perhaps TRBD1 (6 bases). V lost 5 bases and J 4 bases, leaving 12 bases between the germline ends. The CDR3 is 14 residues long. Germline V gene data show CDR1 as SGHRS and CDR2 as YFSETQ. The CDR3 sequence is CASSSSTGTGELFF. The CDR3 DNA reads TGCGCCAGCAGTTCCTCGACAGGCACCGGGGAGCTGTTTTTT.

This clonotype was seen more than once but under ten times. This chain links TRBV19 with TRBJ1-1; TRBD1 aligns across 8 bases. V lost 5 bases, J lost 1 base, and 6 bases stayed unmatched. Germline lookup yields CDR1 LNHDA and CDR2 SQIVND (reference sequence). The CDR3 sequence is 15 residues long. CDR3 amino acids: CASSPYGQGNTEAFF. The CDR3 DNA follows: TGTGCCAGTAGTCCCTACGGACAGGGGAACACTGAAGCTTTCTTT.

This clonotype appeared a few times. The rearrangement joins TRBV5-4 to TRBJ2-1; 7 positions agree with TRBD1. V lost 4 bases, J lost 0 bases, and 7 bases stayed unmatched. CDR3 length equals 16 residues. Germline CDR1 SGHNT, CDR2 YYREEE (reference sequence). The DNA of the CDR3 is TGTGCCAGCAGCACCGAAAGGGACAGCTCCTACAATGAGCAGTTCTTC. Encoded protein: CASSTERDSSYNEQFF.

This clonotype was recorded many times. The V gene is TRBV7-8, the J gene TRBJ2-7, with a weak D call TRBD1 (8 bases). The germline CDR1 and CDR2 sequences are SGHVS and FQNEAQ. Deletions cut 4 bases from V and 5 bases from J, with 15 bases between. The CDR3 is made up of 14 amino acids. The CDR3 sequence is CASSWTGRVDEQYF. The CDR3, as DNA: TGTGCCAGCAGCTGGACAGGGAGGGTTGACGAGCAGTACTTC.

This clonotype was observed a handful of times. This chain links TRBV6-5 with TRBJ2-6; D tentatively fits TRBD1 or TRBD2 (5 bases each). The CDR3 has 18 residues. Germline loops: CDR1 MNHEY, CDR2 SVGAGI. With 8 bases removed from V and 0 bases from J, the gap between germline ends came to 20 bases. The CDR3 sequence: CASRAPGPGTSGANVLTF. Written as DNA, the CDR3 is TGTGCCAGCCGAGCCCCGGGCCCCGGGACCTCTGGGGCCAACGTCCTGACTTTC.

A remark on this clonotype: A much bigger clone sits one base away, suggesting this may be a read error. Without the conserved terminal phenylalanine or tryptophan, this CDR3 likely stems from a read error. The CDR3, as DNA: TGCGCCAGCAGCCAAAACTACGAGCAGTACCTC. Its protein product is CASSQNYEQYL. This chain joins TRBV4-3 and TRBJ2-7; D not resolved. The germline V gene has CDR1 LGHNA and CDR2 YSLEER. The CDR3 is made up of 11 amino acids. Trimming left V 2 bases short and J 3 bases short, with 2 bases between.

This clonotype was recorded at least ten times. The chain employs TRBV12-3 or TRBV12-4 and TRBJ1-1, with D tentatively TRBD1 (5 bases). This CDR3 region has 14 residues. The germline V and J ends were trimmed by 2 bases and 6 bases, with 13 bases remaining between them. In DNA, the CDR3 is TGTGCCAGCAGTTTATCACTCGGGGCAGCTGAAGCTTTCTTT. It codes for CASSLSLGAAEAFF.

The V call is TRBV5-1, the J call TRBJ1-6, with no clear D. Trimming pared 0 bases from V and 6 bases from J, leaving 4 bases between. Germline CDR1 and CDR2: SGHRS and YFSETQ. This CDR3 contains 13 residues. The CDR3 DNA follows: TGCGCCAGCAGCTTGGCTCTTAATTCACCCCTCCACTTT. Residues: CASSLALNSPLHF.

The table lists this clonotype with many counts. V usage is TRBV7-9 and J usage is TRBJ1-3; 9 bases map to TRBD1. CDR1 SEHNR and CDR2 FQNEAQ come from the germline V gene (reference sequence). The trim removed 5 bases at V and 6 bases at J, leaving 11 bases unmatched. The CDR3 covers 16 residues. The CDR3 sequence: CASSPRDREEANTIYF. CDR3 coding DNA: TGTGCCAGCAGCCCCCGGGACAGGGAAGAAGCAAACACCATATATTTT. Drawing the rest from reference TRBV7-9 and TRBJ1-3, the complete variable domain is DTGVSQNPRHKITKRGQNVTFRCDPISEHNRLYWYRQTLGQGPEFLTYFQNEAQLEKSRLLSDRFSAERPKGSFSTLEIQRTEQGDSAMYLCASSPRDREEANTIYFGEGSWLTVV.

This clonotype showed up many times. The V call is TRBV27, the J call TRBJ2-1, with TRBD2 matching 7 bases. Germline lookup yields CDR1 MNHEY and CDR2 SMNVEV (reference sequence). V trimming: 2 bases; J trimming: 5 bases; junction bases outside the gene matches: 0. CDR3 length: 13 residues. CDR3 loop: CASSLAGDNEQFF. As DNA, the CDR3 is TGTGCCAGCAGTTTAGCGGGGGACAATGAGCAGTTCTTC.

V usage is TRBV13 and J usage is TRBJ2-7; 9 bases agree with TRBD1. The CDR3 length is 17 residues. Trimming at V came to 1 base and at J to 7 bases, leaving 14 bases not matched to a gene. Germline CDR1 reads PRHDT; CDR2 reads FYEKMQ (reference sequence). The DNA of the CDR3 is TGTGCCAGCAGCTTAGTGAGGGGACAGGGTTCCTCCCTGGAGCAGTACTTC. Translating gives CASSLVRGQGSSLEQYF.

Note on this clonotype: Likely a read error: the CDR3 ends without its conserved phenylalanine or tryptophan. The CDR3 here is CASSSSGKVAKNIQYY. CDR3 bases: TGTGCCAGCAGCTCTTCGGGGAAAGTAGCCAAAAACATTCAGTACTAC. V usage is TRBV7-2 and J usage is TRBJ2-4, with D possibly being TRBD2 (5 bases). Trimming removed 4 bases from V and 0 bases from J, with 13 bases in between. This CDR3 contains 16 residues. Looked up from germline, CDR1 is SGHTA and CDR2 is FQGNSA.

The chain is built from TRBV29-1 and TRBJ2-3, with a weak D call TRBD2 (5 bases). The CDR3 runs to 17 residues. The V end lost 1 base, the J end lost 5 bases, and 22 bases lay between the germline ends. Germline lookup yields CDR1 SQVTM and CDR2 ANQGSEA. The chain's CDR3 is CSVEAPGGGHPLDTQYF. CDR3 coding DNA: TGCAGCGTTGAAGCACCCGGAGGCGGCCACCCCTTAGATACGCAGTATTTT.

A few counts support this clonotype. The gene calls are TRBV12-3 or TRBV12-4 and TRBJ2-5, with D perhaps matching TRBD1 (5 bases). V gave up 7 bases and J gave up 0 bases, with 12 bases separating them. The CDR3 totals 14 residues. This CDR3 is CASMTEAYQETQYF. The CDR3 bases are TGTGCCAGCATGACAGAAGCCTACCAAGAGACCCAGTACTTC.

The J gene is TRBJ2-5, the V gene TRBV12-3 or TRBV12-4; a weak D match, TRBD2 (5 bases). The CDR3 has 14 amino acids. Trimming removed 2 bases at V and 5 bases at J, with 12 bases between. In nucleotides, the CDR3 is TGTGCCAGCAGTTTAAATCGGGGTCTGGAGACCCAGTACTTC. Translated: CASSLNRGLETQYF.

The chain couples TRBV6-2 or TRBV6-3 to TRBJ1-1; a weak D match, TRBD1 (5 bases). CDR1 is MNHEY, CDR2 SVGEGT, per germline. V was pared by 4 bases and J by 2 bases, with 14 bases between. The CDR3 runs to 15 residues. The CDR3 nucleotides read TGTGCCAGCAGTTCCGGGACGGCTATAAACACTGAAGCTTTCTTT. This sequence encodes CASSSGTAINTEAFF.

V and J are TRBV27 and TRBJ2-3; 7 nucleotides line up with TRBD2. The germline V gene has CDR1 MNHEY and CDR2 SMNVEV (reference sequence). CDR3 length: 15 amino acids. Trimming took 6 bases from V and 3 from J; bases not matched to a gene: 9. Here the CDR3 reads CASRTTWGGTDTQYF. The CDR3, as DNA: TGTGCCAGCAGAACCACTTGGGGGGGGACAGATACGCAGTATTTT.

This clonotype was counted only a few times. The rearrangement joins TRBV10-3 to TRBJ1-1; possibly TRBD1 for D (5 bases). The CDR3 is 12 amino acids. Trimming took off 8 bases at V and 4 bases at J, with 11 bases between the two ends. Germline CDR1 is ENHRY and CDR2 is SYGVKD. The CDR3 sequence: CAIAPGGTEAFF. For the CDR3, the DNA is TGTGCCATCGCCCCGGGGGGCACTGAAGCTTTCTTT.